Listed below are T cell receptor beta chains from one sample, sequenced in a study of vaccination and CD4 T cells after COVID-19. TCRdb ran MiXCR on the PCR reads and lists one entry per CDR3 protein. In the table there are roughly 20,000 distinct CDR3 sequences, 26% of which are singletons. These receptors' antigens are unknown. Sequenced input: cultured CD4+ T cells from blood. These TCRs come from a human donor with COVID-19. Each CDR3 is given without its conserved first and last residue. A D gene is named only where the DNA matches it firmly. Clone size is shown for a subset of rows, as once, few, many or a class of expanded clone.

D gene,V gene,clone size,J gene,CDR3 protein
NA,TRBV7-3,few,TRBJ2-3,ASSFSPDTDTQY
TRBD2,TRBV14,NA,TRBJ2-1,ASSHYLAGSLNEQF
NA,TRBV7-8,NA,TRBJ1-1,ASSFTTGLNTEAF
NA,TRBV4-1,few,TRBJ1-5,ASSQDAGNSNQPQH
TRBD1,TRBV2,few,TRBJ2-7,ASSERTGRQHEQY
TRBD1,TRBV29-1,few,TRBJ2-7,SVARTGSYEQY
NA,TRBV27,few,TRBJ2-5,ASSLFGQLQETQY
TRBD2,TRBV2,few,TRBJ2-1,ASRRLAGGGVEQF
NA,TRBV7-2,NA,TRBJ1-4,ASRPTFATNEKLF
NA,TRBV6-2/TRBV6-3,NA,TRBJ2-5,ASTGPGAGIWETQY
NA,TRBV6-1,NA,TRBJ1-1,ASSRGGGKGTEAF
NA,TRBV4-1,NA,TRBJ1-1,ASSPIGAWRRFAF
NA,TRBV30,medium-sized,TRBJ1-6,AWTGTEYSPLH
TRBD1,TRBV7-2,NA,TRBJ1-3,ASSLGAGGSGNTIY
NA,TRBV6-1,medium-sized,TRBJ1-1,ASNDWGQNTEAF
NA,TRBV5-6,few,TRBJ1-2,ASSADGNYGYT
NA,TRBV11-2,few,TRBJ1-2,ASPHQNGYT
TRBD2,TRBV28,few,TRBJ2-1,ASSPTSGGAVGEQF
TRBD2,TRBV19,few,TRBJ2-2,ASSIGVAGANTGELF
TRBD1,TRBV6-1,few,TRBJ1-5,ATRDSLNQPQH
NA,TRBV7-2,few,TRBJ1-6,ASSFRTQTGYSPLH
NA,TRBV2,NA,TRBJ2-1,ASSNRLDNEQF
NA,TRBV7-8,medium-sized,TRBJ2-1,ASSFIRGQSSYNEQF
NA,TRBV4-3,NA,TRBJ2-3,ASSLQIGGSDTQY
NA,TRBV27,NA,TRBJ1-4,ASSLRHPPGEKLF
NA,TRBV7-2,NA,TRBJ2-1,ASRAQKSSYNEQF
NA,TRBV5-5,once,TRBJ1-6,ASSFSRAPWLVNSPLH
TRBD1,TRBV18,few,TRBJ2-5,ASSQRARQGRAQETQY
NA,TRBV6-1,NA,TRBJ1-6,ASSPPVRSPLH
NA,TRBV12-3/TRBV12-4,NA,TRBJ2-7,ASSFLGAAYEQY
NA,TRBV6-5,NA,TRBJ2-7,ASSWGDSYEQY
TRBD1,TRBV19,NA,TRBJ1-3,ASSILGQNAPTIY
NA,TRBV6-1,few,TRBJ1-1,ASSVDLLNRLEAF
NA,TRBV11-2,few,TRBJ2-7,ASSLERLSYEQY
NA,TRBV11-2,NA,TRBJ2-2,ASSLKGELF
NA,TRBV28,NA,TRBJ2-5,ASSQGRTIQETQY
NA,TRBV20-1,few,TRBJ2-5,SARLLERLQTQY
NA,TRBV20-1,NA,TRBJ1-2,SARGGNTGYT
NA,TRBV28,NA,TRBJ1-4,VTQRATNEKLF
TRBD1,TRBV7-6,NA,TRBJ2-7,ASSRAGQGAYEQY
TRBD1,TRBV5-5,NA,TRBJ2-1,ASSPPGQGSREQF
NA,TRBV2,NA,TRBJ2-3,ASSDFNTQY
NA,TRBV5-6,once,TRBJ2-5,ASSLTPGVETQY
TRBD1,TRBV7-2,NA,TRBJ1-5,ASSLVGSGGDQPQH
NA,TRBV10-2,few,TRBJ1-6,ASSELYNSPLH
NA,TRBV28,NA,TRBJ1-3,ASSRSRNSGNTIY
NA,TRBV9,NA,TRBJ2-5,ASSAQGGQETQY
TRBD1,TRBV7-2,NA,TRBJ1-4,ASSSDRGLEKLF
NA,TRBV10-1,few,TRBJ1-6,ASSSGISAPLH
TRBD1,TRBV7-9,NA,TRBJ1-5,ASSSQTGKSNQPQH
NA,TRBV12-3/TRBV12-4,few,TRBJ1-2,ASSLRQIYGYT
NA,TRBV7-8,NA,TRBJ2-5,AGSLAGTPETQY
NA,TRBV3-1,once,TRBJ1-1,ASSQSRGGTEAF
NA,TRBV25-1,NA,TRBJ2-5,ASSDRLGTIETQY
NA,TRBV7-2,NA,TRBJ1-2,ASSLDFNYGYT
TRBD1,TRBV12-3/TRBV12-4,NA,TRBJ2-5,ASSFRGTETQY
NA,TRBV7-7,NA,TRBJ2-1,ASSSRAGQPWSEQF